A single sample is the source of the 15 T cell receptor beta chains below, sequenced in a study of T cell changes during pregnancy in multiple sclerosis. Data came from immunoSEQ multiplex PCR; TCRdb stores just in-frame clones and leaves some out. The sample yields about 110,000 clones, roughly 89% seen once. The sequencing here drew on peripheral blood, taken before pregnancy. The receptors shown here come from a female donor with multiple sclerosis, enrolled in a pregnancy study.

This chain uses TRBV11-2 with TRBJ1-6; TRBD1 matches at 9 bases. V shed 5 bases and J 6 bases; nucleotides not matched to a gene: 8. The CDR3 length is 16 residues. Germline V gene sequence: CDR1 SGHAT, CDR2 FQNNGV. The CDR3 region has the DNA TGTGCCAGCAGCCCCCGGGACAGGGCCGGTAATTCACCCCTCCACTTT. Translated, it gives CASSPRDRAGNSPLHF.

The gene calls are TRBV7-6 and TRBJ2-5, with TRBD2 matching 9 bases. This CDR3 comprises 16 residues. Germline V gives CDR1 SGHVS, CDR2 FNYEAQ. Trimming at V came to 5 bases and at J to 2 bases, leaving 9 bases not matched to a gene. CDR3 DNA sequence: TGTGCCAGCAGCCCTCGAAGCGGGAGGAATCAAGAGACCCAGTACTTC. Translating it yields CASSPRSGRNQETQYF.

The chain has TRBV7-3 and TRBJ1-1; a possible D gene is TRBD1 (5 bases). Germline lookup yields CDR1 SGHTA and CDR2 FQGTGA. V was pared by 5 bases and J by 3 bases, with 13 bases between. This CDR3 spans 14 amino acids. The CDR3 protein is CASSLTARDTEAFF. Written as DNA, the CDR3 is TGTGCCAGCAGCCTGACAGCTCGGGACACTGAAGCTTTCTTT.

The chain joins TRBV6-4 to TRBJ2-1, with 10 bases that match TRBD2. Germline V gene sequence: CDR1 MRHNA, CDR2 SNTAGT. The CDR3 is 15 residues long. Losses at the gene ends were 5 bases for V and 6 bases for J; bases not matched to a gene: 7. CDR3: CASSLAGGQINEQFF. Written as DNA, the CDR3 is TGTGCCAGCAGTTTAGCGGGGGGCCAAATCAATGAGCAGTTCTTC.

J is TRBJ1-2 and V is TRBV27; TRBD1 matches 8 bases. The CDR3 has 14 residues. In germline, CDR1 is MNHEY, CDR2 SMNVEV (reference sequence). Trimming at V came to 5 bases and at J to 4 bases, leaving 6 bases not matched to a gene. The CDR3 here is CASSPDRGVYGYTF. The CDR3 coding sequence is TGTGCCAGCAGTCCAGACAGGGGAGTCTATGGCTACACCTTC.

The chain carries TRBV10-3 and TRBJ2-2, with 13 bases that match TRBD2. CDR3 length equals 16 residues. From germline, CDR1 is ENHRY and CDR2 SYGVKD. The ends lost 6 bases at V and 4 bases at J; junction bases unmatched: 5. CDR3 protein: CAISVGLAGATGELFF. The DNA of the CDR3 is TGTGCCATCAGCGTCGGACTAGCGGGAGCCACCGGGGAGCTGTTTTTT.

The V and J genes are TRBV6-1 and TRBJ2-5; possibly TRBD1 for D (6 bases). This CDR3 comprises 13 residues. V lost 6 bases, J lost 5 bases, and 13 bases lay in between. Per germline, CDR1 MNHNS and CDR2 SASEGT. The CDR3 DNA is TGTGCCAGCAGCTACCAGGGGCCGGAGACCCAGTACTTC. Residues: CASSYQGPETQYF.

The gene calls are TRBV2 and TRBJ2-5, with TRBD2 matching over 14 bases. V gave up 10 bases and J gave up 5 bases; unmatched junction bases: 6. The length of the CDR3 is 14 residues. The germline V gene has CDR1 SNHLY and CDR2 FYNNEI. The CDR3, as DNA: TGTGCCACCGGACTAGCGGGAGGTTTGGAGACCCAGTACTTC. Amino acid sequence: CATGLAGGLETQYF.

Here the CDR3 reads CASRKYDREASTDTQYF. The DNA for the CDR3 is TGTGCCAGCAGGAAATATGACAGGGAGGCCAGCACAGATACGCAGTATTTT. The V call is TRBV5-6, the J call TRBJ2-3; perhaps TRBD1 as D (7 bases). The CDR3 extends over 17 amino acids. The germline CDR1 and CDR2 sequences are SGHDT and YYEEEE. Deletions cut 5 bases from V and 0 bases from J, with 19 bases between.

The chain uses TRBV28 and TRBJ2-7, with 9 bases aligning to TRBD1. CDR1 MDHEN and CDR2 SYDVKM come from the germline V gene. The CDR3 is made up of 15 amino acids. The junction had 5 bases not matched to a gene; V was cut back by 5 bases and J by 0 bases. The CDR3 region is CASSTPGQGSYEQYF. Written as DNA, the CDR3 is TGTGCCAGCAGTACCCCGGGACAGGGCTCCTACGAGCAGTACTTC.

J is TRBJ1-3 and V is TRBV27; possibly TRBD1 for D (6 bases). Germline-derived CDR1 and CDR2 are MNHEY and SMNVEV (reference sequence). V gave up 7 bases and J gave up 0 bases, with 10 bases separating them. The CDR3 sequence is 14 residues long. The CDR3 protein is CASKPTGSGNTIYF. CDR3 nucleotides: TGTGCCAGCAAACCGACAGGCTCTGGAAACACCATATATTTT.

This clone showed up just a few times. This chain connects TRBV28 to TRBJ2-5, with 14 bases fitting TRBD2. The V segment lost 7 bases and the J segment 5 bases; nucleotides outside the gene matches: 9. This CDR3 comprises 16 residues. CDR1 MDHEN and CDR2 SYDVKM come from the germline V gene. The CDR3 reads CASTGTSGSIRETQYF. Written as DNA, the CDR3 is TGTGCCAGCACCGGGACTAGCGGGAGTATTCGGGAGACCCAGTACTTC. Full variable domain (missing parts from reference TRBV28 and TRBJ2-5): DVKVTQSSRYLVKRTGEKVFLECVQDMDHENMFWYRQDPGLGLRLIYFSYDVKMKEKGDIPEGYSVSREKKERFSLILESASTNQTSMYLCASTGTSGSIRETQYFGPGTRLLVL.

The CDR3 spells CATSSRQGVGHIQYF. As DNA, the CDR3 is TGTGCCACCAGCAGCAGACAGGGAGTCGGGCACATTCAGTACTTC. The rearrangement links TRBV15 to TRBJ2-4; 7 positions match TRBD1. V lost 3 bases to trimming and J lost 8 bases; unmatched junction nucleotides: 10. Germline assignment: CDR1 LNHNV and CDR2 YYDKDF (reference sequence). CDR3 length equals 15 residues.

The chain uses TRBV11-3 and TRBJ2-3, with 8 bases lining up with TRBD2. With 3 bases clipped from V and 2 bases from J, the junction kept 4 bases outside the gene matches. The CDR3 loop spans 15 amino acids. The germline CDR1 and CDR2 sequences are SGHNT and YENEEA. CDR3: CASSFGAGVTDTQYF. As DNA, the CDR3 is TGTGCCAGCAGCTTTGGAGCGGGGGTCACAGATACGCAGTATTTT.

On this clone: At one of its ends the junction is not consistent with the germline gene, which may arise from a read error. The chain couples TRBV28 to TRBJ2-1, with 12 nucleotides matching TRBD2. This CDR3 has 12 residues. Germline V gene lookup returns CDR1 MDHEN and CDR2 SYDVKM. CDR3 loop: CASSPTSGSLIF. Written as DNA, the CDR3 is TGTGCCAGCAGCCCGACTAGCGGGAGTCTAATCTTC.